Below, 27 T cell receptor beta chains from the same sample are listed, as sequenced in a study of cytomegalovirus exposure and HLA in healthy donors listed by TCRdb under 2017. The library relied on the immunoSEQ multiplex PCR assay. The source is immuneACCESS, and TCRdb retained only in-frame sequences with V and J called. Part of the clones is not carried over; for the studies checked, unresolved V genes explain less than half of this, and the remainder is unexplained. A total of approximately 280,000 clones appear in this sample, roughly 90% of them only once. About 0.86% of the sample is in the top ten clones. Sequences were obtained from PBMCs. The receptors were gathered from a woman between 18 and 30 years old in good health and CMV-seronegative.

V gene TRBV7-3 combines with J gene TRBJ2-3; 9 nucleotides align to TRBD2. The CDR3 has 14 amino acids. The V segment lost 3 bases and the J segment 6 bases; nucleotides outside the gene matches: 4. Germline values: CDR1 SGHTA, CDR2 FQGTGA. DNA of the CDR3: TGTGCCAGCAGCTTGGGCGGGAGGGGCGATACGCAGTATTTT. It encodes CASSLGGRGDTQYF.

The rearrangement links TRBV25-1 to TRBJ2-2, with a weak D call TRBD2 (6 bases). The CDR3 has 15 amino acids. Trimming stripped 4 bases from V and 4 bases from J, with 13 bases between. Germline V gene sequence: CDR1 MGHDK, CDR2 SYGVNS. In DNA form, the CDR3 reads TGTGCCAGCAGTGTCCGGGACTCAGGCACCGGGGAGCTGTTTTTT. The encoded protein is CASSVRDSGTGELFF. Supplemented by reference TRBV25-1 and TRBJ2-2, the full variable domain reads EADIYQTPRYLVIGTGKKITLECSQTMGHDKMYWYQQDPGMELHLIHYSYGVNSTEKGDLSSESTVSRIRTEHFPLTLESARPSHTSQYLCASSVRDSGTGELFFGEGSRLTVL.

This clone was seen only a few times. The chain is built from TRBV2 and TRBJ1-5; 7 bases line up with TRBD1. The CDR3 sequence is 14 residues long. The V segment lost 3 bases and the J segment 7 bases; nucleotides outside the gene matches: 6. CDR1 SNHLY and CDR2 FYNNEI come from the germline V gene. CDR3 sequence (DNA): TGTGCCAGCAGTGACATTAGGGGGCAACAGCCCCAGCATTTT. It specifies CASSDIRGQQPQHF.

Here the CDR3 DNA reads TGTGCCAGTAGTAAGGGCGGGAGGCCCTACAATGAGCAGTTCTTC. It encodes CASSKGGRPYNEQFF. The chain is built from TRBV19 and TRBJ2-1, with 8 bases that match TRBD2. V dropped 4 bases and J dropped 2; count of bases not matched to a gene: 4. CDR3 length: 15 residues. Germline V CDR1 and CDR2: LNHDA, SQIVND (reference sequence).

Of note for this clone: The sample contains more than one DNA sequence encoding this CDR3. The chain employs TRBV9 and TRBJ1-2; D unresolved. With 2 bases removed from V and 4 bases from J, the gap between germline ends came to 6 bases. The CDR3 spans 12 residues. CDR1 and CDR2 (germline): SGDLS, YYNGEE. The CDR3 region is CASSVRAYGYTF. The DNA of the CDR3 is TGTGCCAGCAGCGTGCGGGCCTATGGCTACACCTTC. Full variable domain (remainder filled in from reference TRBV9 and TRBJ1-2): DSGVTQTPKHLITATGQRVTLRCSPRSGDLSVYWYQQSLDQGLQFLIQYYNGEERAKGNILERFSAQQFPDLHSELNLSSLELGDSALYFCASSVRAYGYTFGSGTRLTVV.

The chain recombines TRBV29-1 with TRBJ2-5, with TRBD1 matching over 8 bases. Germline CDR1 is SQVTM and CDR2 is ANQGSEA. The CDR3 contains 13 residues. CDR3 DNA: TGCAGTACCCGGGCAGGGGGCTTAGAGACCCAGTACTTC. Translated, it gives CSTRAGGLETQYF.

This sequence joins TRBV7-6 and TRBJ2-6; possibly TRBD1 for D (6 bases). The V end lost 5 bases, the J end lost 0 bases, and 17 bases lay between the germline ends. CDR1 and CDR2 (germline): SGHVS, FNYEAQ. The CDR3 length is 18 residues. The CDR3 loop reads CASSPLGQKVSGANVLTF. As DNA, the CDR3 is TGTGCCAGCAGCCCGCTCGGACAGAAGGTCTCTGGGGCCAACGTCCTGACTTTC.

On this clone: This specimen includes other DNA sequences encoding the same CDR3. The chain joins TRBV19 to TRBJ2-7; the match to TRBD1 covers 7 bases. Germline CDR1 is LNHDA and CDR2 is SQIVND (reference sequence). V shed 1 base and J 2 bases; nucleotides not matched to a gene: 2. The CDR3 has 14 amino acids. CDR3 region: CASSIGQGAYEQYF. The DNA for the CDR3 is TGTGCCAGTAGTATAGGGCAGGGGGCCTACGAGCAGTACTTC.

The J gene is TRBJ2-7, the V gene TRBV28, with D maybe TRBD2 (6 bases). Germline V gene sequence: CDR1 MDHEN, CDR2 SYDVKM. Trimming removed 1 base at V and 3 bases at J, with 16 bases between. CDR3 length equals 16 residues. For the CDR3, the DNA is TGTGCCAGCAGTTTATTGTACCGGGACTTGAGCTACGAGCAGTACTTC. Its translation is CASSLLYRDLSYEQYF.

The chain's CDR3 is CASSFPGGGNQPQHF. CDR3 coding DNA: TGTGCCAGCAGTTTCCCCGGGGGGGGCAATCAGCCCCAGCATTTT. The V and J genes are TRBV2 and TRBJ1-5, with D possibly matching TRBD1 (5 bases). This CDR3 comprises 15 residues. V was clipped by 5 bases and J by 2 bases, with 13 bases between them. CDR1 is SNHLY and CDR2 is FYNNEI in the germline V gene. The full variable domain, rest sourced from reference TRBV2 and TRBJ1-5, is EPEVTQTPSHQVTQMGQEVILRCVPISNHLYFYWYRQILGQKVEFLVSFYNNEISEKSEIFDDQFSVERPDGSNFTLKIRSTKLEDSAMYFCASSFPGGGNQPQHFGDGTRLSIL.

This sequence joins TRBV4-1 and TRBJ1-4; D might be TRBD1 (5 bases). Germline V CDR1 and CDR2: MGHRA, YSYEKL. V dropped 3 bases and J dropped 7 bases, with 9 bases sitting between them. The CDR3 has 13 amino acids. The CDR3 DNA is TGCGCCAGCAGCCAGGGGGAGGGTGAAAAACTGTTTTTT. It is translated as CASSQGEGEKLFF.

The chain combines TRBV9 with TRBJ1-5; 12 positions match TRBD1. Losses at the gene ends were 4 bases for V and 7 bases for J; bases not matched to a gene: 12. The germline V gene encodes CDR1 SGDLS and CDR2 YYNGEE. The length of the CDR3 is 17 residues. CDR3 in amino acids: CASSPRHGTGGWQPQHF. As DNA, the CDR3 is TGTGCCAGCAGCCCGCGCCACGGGACAGGGGGCTGGCAGCCCCAGCATTTT.

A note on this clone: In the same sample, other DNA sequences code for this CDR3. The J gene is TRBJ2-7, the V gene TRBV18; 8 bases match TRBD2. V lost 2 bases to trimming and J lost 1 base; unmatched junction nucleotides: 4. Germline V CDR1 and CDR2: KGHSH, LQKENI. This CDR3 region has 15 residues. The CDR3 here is CASSPSSGGSYEQYF. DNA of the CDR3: TGTGCCAGCTCACCATCGTCGGGAGGGTCCTACGAGCAGTACTTC. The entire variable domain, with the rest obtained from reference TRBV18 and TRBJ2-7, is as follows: NAGVMQNPRHLVRRRGQEARLRCSPMKGHSHVYWYRQLPEEGLKFMVYLQKENIIDESGMPKERFSAEFPKEGPSILRIQQVVRGDSAAYFCASSPSSGGSYEQYFGPGTRLTVT.

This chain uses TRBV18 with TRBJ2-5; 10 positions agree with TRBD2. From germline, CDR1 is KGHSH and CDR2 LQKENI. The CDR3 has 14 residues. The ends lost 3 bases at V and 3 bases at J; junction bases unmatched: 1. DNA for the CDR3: TGTGCCAGCTCACCCAGCGGGAGGGAAGAGACCCAGTACTTC. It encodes CASSPSGREETQYF.

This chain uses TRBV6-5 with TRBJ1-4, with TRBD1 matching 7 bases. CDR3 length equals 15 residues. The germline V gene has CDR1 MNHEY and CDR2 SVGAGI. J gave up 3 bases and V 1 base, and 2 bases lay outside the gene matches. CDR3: CASSYLQGANEKLFF. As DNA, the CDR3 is TGTGCCAGCAGTTACTTGCAGGGGGCTAATGAAAAACTGTTTTTT.

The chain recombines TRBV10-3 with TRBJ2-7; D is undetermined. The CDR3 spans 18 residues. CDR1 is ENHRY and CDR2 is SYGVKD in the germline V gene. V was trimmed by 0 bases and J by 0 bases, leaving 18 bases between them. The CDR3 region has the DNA TGTGCCATCAGTGAGTCTTTTGTCGTGGCTCCCCTCTCCTACGAGCAGTACTTC. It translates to CAISESFVVAPLSYEQYF.

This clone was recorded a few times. In DNA form, the CDR3 reads TGTGCCAGCAGTTTGACTAGCGGGGCCTACGAGCAGTACTTC. It translates to CASSLTSGAYEQYF. The J gene is TRBJ2-7, the V gene TRBV28; 11 bases are a match to TRBD2. The length of the CDR3 is 14 residues. Per germline, CDR1 MDHEN and CDR2 SYDVKM. Trimming removed 3 bases from V and 2 bases from J; junction bases left unmatched: 0.

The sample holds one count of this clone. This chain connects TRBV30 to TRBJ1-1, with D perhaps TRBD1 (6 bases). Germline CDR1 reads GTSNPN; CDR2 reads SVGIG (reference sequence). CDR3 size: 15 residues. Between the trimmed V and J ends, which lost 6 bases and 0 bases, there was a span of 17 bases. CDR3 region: CACPSPQGVNTEAFF. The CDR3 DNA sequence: TGTGCCTGCCCTTCCCCACAGGGTGTGAACACTGAAGCTTTCTTT.

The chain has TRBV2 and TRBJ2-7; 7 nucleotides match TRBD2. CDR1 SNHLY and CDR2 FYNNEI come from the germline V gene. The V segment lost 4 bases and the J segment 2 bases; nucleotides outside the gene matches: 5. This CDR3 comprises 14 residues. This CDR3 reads CASSAERGAYEQYF. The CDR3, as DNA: TGTGCCAGCAGTGCGGAGCGGGGAGCCTACGAGCAGTACTTC. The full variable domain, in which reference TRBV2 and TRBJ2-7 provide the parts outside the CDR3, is EPEVTQTPSHQVTQMGQEVILRCVPISNHLYFYWYRQILGQKVEFLVSFYNNEISEKSEIFDDQFSVERPDGSNFTLKIRSTKLEDSAMYFCASSAERGAYEQYFGPGTRLTVT.

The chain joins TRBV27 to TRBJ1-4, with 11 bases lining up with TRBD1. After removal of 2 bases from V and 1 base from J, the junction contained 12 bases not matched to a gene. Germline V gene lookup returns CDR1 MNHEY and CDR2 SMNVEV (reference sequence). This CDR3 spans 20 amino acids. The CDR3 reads CASSLRRTGGAGQTNEKLFF. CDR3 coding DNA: TGTGCCAGCAGTTTAAGACGGACAGGGGGCGCAGGACAAACTAATGAAAAACTGTTTTTT.

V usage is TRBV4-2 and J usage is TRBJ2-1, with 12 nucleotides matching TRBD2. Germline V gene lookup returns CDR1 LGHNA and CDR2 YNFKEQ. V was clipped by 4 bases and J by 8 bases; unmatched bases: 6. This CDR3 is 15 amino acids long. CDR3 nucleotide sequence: TGTGCCAGCAGCCCCTCGACTAGCGGGAGCGATGAGCAGTTCTTC. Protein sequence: CASSPSTSGSDEQFF.

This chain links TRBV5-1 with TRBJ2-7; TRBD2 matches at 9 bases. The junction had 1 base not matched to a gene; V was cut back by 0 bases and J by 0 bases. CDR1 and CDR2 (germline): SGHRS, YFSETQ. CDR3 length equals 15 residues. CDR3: CASSLELAGSYEQYF. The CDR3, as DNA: TGCGCCAGCAGCTTGGAACTAGCGGGCTCCTACGAGCAGTACTTC.

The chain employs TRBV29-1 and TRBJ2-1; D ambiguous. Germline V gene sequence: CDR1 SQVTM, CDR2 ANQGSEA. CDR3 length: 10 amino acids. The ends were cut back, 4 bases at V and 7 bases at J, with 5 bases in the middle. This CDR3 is CSVGANEQFF. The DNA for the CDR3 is TGCAGCGTTGGGGCTAATGAGCAGTTCTTC.

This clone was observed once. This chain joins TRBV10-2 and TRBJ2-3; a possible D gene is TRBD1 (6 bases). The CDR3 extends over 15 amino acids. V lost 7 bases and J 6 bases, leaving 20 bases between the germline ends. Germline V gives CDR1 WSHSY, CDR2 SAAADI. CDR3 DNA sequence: TGCGCCAGCACCGCTCAGGGGTTATTTACGGATACGCAGTATTTT. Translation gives CASTAQGLFTDTQYF.

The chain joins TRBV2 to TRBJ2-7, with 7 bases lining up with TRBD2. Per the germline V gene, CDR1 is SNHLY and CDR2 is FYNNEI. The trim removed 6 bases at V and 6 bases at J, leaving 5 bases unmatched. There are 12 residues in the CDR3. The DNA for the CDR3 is TGTGCCAGCAGAGCGGGCGGGGGCGAGCAGTACTTC. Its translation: CASRAGGGEQYF.

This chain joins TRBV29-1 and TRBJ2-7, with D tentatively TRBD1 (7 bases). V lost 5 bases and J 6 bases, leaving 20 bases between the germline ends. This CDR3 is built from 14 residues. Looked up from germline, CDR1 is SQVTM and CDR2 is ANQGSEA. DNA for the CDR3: TGCAGCGTTTTGGGACAGCGGTCGGAGGGCGAGCAGTACTTC. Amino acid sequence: CSVLGQRSEGEQYF.

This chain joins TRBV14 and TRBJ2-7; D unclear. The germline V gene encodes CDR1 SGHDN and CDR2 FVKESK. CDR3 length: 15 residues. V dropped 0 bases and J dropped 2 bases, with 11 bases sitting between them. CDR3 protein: CASSQDRSVPYEQYF. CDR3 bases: TGTGCCAGCAGCCAAGATCGCAGCGTCCCCTACGAGCAGTACTTC.